This TCR beta chain was retrieved from a study of OX40 agonist ivuxolimab in advanced cancers. Looking at the study overall: Administration of intravenous ivuxolimab to patients occurred every 2 weeks at 0.01 to 10 mg/kg. Notes on the study in general: The authors also found low normalized T-cell clonal expansion in some nonresponders. Among expanded peripheral T cells, antigen specificity went undetermined. Clonal expansion was seen in CD4+ and CD8+ blood T cells by week 6 at 0.1 to 3.0 mg/kg.

The data were produced by immunoSEQ multiplex PCR, yet TCRdb's version contains in-frame clones alone and is incomplete. The repertoire includes 65,000 to 100,000 clones, about 92% of them detected once, and about 0.3% sits in the top ten. Details on this clone: Its antigen is still unknown.

The V gene's germline CDR1 is SGHRS and CDR2 YFSETQ. The CDR3 has 15 residues. After removal of 2 bases from V and 5 bases from J, the junction contained 6 bases not matched to a gene. The sequence was collected from an adult with an advanced solid tumor such as melanoma, head and neck, liver or kidney cancer. This chain connects TRBV5-1 to TRBJ2-5, with 10 bases aligning to TRBD2. The material was CD4+ or CD8+ T cells sorted from blood, obtained in a trial of the OX40 agonist ivuxolimab. The CDR3 DNA reads as TGCGCCAGCAGCTTAGCGGGGGGGCCCGAGGAGACCCAGTACTTC. Translation gives CASSLAGGPEETQYF.